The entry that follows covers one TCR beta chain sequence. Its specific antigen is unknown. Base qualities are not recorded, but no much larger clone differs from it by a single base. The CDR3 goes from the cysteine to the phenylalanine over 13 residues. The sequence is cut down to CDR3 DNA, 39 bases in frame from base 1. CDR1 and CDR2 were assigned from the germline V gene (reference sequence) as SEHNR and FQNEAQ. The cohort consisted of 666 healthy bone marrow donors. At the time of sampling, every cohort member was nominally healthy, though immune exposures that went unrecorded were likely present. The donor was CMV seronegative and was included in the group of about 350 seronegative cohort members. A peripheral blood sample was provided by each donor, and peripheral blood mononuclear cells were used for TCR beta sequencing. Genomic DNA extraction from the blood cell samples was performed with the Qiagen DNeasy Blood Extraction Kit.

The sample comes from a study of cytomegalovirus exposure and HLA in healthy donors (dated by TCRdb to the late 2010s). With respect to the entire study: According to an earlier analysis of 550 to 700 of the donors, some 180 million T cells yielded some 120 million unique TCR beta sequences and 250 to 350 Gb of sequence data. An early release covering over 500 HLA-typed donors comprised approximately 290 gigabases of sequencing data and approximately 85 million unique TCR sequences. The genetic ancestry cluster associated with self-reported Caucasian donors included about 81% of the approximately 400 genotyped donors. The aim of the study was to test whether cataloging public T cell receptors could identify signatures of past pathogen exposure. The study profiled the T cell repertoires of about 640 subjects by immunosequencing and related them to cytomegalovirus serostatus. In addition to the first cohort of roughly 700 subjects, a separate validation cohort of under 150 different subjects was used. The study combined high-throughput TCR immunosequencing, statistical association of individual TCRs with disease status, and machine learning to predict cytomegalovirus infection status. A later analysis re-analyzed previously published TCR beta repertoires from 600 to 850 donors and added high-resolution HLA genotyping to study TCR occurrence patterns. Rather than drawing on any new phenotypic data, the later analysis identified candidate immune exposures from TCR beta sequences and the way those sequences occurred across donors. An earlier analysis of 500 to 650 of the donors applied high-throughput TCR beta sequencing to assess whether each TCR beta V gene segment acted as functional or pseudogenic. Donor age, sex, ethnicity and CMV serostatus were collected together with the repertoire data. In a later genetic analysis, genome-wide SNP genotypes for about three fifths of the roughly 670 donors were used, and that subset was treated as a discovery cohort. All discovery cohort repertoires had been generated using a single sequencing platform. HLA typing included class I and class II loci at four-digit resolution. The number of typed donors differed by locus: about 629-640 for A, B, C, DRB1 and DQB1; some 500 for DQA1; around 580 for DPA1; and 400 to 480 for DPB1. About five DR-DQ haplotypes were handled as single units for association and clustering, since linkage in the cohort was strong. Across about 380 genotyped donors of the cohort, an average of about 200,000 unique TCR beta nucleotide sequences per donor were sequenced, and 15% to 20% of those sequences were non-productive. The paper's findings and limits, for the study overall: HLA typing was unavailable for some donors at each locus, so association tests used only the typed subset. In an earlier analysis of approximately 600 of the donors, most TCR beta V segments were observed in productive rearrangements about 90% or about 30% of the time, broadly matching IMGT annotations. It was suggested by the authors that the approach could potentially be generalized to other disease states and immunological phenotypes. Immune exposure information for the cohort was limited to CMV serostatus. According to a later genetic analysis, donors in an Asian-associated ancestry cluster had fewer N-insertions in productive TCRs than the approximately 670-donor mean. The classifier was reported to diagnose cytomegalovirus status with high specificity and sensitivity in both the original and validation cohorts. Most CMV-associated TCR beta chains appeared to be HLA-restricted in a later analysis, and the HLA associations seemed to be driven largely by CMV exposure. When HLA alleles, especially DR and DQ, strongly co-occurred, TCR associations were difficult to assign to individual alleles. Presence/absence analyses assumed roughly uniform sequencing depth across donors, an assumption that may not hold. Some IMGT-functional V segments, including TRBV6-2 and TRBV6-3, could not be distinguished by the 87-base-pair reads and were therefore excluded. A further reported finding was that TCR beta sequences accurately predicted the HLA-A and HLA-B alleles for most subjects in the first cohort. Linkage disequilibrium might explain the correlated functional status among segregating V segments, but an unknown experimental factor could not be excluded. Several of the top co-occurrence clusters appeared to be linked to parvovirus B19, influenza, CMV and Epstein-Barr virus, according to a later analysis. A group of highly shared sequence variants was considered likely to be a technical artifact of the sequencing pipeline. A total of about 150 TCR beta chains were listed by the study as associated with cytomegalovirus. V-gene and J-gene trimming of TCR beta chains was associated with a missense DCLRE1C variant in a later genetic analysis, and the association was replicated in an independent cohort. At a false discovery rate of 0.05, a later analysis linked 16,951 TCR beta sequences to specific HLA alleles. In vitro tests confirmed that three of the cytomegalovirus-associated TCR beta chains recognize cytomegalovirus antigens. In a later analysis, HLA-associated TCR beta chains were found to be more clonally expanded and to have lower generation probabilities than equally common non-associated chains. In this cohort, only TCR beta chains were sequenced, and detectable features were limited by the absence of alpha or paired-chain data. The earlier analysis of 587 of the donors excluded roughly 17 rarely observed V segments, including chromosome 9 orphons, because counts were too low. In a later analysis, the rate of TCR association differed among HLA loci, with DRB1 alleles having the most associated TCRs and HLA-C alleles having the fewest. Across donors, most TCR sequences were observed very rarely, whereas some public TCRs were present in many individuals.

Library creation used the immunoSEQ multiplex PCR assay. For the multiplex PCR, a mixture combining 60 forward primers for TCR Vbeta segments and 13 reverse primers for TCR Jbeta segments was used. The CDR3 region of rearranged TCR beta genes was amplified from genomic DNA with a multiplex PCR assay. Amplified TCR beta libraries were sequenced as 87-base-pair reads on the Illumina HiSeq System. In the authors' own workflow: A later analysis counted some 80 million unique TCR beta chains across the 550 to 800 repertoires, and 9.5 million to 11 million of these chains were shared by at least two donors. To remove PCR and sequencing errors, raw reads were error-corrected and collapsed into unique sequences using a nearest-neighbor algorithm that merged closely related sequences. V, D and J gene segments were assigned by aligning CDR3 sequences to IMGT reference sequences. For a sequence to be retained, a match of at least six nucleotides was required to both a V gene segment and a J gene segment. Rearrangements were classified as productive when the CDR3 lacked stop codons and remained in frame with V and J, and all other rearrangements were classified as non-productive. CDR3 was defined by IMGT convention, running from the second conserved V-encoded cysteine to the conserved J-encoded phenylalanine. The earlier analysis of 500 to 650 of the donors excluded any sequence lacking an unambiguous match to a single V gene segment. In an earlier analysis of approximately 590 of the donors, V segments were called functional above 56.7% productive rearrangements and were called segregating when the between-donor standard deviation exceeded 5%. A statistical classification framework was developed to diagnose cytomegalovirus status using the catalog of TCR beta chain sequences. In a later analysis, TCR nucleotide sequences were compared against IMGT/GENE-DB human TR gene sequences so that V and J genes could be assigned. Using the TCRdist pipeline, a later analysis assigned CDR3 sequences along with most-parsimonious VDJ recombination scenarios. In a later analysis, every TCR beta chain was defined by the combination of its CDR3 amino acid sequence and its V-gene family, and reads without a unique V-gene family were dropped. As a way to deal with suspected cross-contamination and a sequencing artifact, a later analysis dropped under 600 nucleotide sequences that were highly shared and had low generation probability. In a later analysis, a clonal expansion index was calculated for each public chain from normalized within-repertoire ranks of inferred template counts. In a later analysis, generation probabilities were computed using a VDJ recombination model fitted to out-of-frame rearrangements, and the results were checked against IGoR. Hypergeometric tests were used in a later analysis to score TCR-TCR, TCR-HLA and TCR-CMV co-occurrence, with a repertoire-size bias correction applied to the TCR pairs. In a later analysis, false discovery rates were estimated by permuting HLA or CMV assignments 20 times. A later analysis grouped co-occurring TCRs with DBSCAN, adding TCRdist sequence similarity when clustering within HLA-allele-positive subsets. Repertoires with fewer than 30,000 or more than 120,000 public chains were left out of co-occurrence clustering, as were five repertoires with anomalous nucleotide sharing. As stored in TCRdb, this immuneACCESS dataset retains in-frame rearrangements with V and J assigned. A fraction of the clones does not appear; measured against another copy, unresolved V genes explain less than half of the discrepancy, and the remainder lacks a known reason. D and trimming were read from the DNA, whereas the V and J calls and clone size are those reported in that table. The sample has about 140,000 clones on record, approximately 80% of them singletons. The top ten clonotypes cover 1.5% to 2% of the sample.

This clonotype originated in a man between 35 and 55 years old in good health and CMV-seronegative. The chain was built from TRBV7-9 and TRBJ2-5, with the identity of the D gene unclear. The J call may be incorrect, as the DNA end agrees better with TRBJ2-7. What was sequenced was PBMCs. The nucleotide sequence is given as TGTGCCAGCAGCTTCCTGGGCGCCTACGAGCAGTACTTC. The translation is CASSFLGAYEQYF.